This is a list of T cell receptor beta chains from one sample in a study of T-cell memory formation after mild COVID-19. Each CDR3 protein gets one entry after TCRdb re-called the 5' RACE reads with MiXCR. The sample contains 250,000 to 400,000 distinct CDR3 sequences, more than 13% of which appear only once. The sample consisted of PBMCs or a T cell subset sorted from them (not recorded which). The receptors derive from a man aged 18 to 30 who had mild COVID-19 (a few samples of this study predate the infection). Cell type and time point are not known. Both conserved end residues are part of each CDR3. D genes are given only for firm matches. A clone size is listed for some rows: how often the clone was seen (once, few, many), or a class if it is expanded.

j_call	clone_size	d_call	v_call	cdr3_aa	cdr3_nt
TRBJ2-2	.	.	TRBV30	CAWRPAGGELFF	TGTGCCTGGAGGCCAGCAGGGGGGGAGCTGTTTTTT
TRBJ1-2	.	TRBD1	TRBV4-2	CASRLRQGAGGYTF	TGTGCCAGCAGACTACGACAGGGGGCGGGTGGCTACACCTTC
TRBJ1-4	.	.	TRBV5-1	CASSFRSTNEKLFF	TGCGCCAGCAGCTTTAGGTCAACTAATGAAAAACTGTTTTTT
TRBJ1-6	few	.	TRBV5-5	CASSLEGEGSPLHF	TGTGCCAGCAGCTTGGAAGGGGAAGGCTCACCCCTCCACTTT
TRBJ2-7	few	TRBD1	TRBV6-6	CASSYSGQGGYEQYF	TGTGCCAGCAGTTACTCTGGACAGGGGGGGTACGAGCAGTACTTC
TRBJ2-1	.	TRBD1	TRBV10-1	CASSDPDRGNEQFF	TGCGCCAGCAGTGACCCGGACAGGGGAAATGAGCAGTTCTTC
TRBJ2-3	.	TRBD2	TRBV4-3	CASSQDSGGAGTDTQYF	TGCGCCAGCAGCCAAGATAGCGGGGGGGCCGGCACAGATACGCAGTATTTT
TRBJ2-7	.	.	TRBV7-2	CASSLRLVSNEQYF	TGTGCCAGCAGCTTAAGGCTAGTCTCCAACGAGCAGTACTTC
TRBJ1-4	few	.	TRBV28	CASSYPAGAGEKLFF	TGTGCCAGCAGTTATCCCGCGGGGGCCGGAGAAAAACTGTTTTTT
TRBJ1-1	many	.	TRBV4-2	CASSQDWPGMNTEAFF	TGTGCCAGCAGCCAAGATTGGCCGGGGATGAACACTGAAGCTTTCTTT
TRBJ1-6	few	TRBD1	TRBV19	CASSIVGQGRSPLHF	TGTGCCAGTAGCATTGTGGGACAGGGACGCTCACCCCTCCACTTT
TRBJ2-3	.	.	TRBV6-2/TRBV6-3	CASNGQPSGTDTQYF	TGTGCCAGCAATGGACAGCCCTCTGGCACAGATACGCAGTATTTT
TRBJ2-1	few	TRBD1	TRBV2	CANKTGAVSNEQFF	TGTGCCAACAAAACAGGGGCGGTGTCGAATGAGCAGTTCTTC
TRBJ1-6	few	.	TRBV7-2	CASSSDTNSPLHF	TGTGCCAGCAGCTCAGACACAAATTCACCCCTCCACTTT
TRBJ2-2	.	TRBD2	TRBV11-2	CASSLAGGHTGELFF	TGTGCCAGCAGCTTAGCGGGGGGGCATACCGGGGAGCTGTTTTTT
TRBJ2-5	many	.	TRBV5-1	CASSPEGRQETQYF	TGCGCCAGCAGCCCAGAGGGCCGACAAGAGACCCAGTACTTC
TRBJ2-5	.	.	TRBV7-3	CASSLTLSDSLRWTQYF	TGTGCCAGCAGCTTAACGTTGAGTGACAGCCTTCGGTGGACCCAGTACTTC